Listed below are T cell receptor beta chains from one sample, sequenced in a study of T cell responses to AZD1222 COVID-19 vaccine. Sequencing used immunoSEQ multiplex PCR; TCRdb keeps in-frame clones, though not all of them. The sample holds about 140,000 clones, about 92% seen once. Sample: peripheral blood, taken after recovery from COVID-19. The receptor set was obtained from an adult who had recovered from COVID-19. Each CDR3 is given with its conserved first and last residue. Fields, in order: D gene, V gene, clone size, J gene, CDR3 DNA, CDR3 protein. The D gene is left open where the match is weak. Not every row has a clone size; where given, it reads once, few, many or a size class.

D gene: -; V gene: TRBV15; clone size: -; J gene: TRBJ2-2; CDR3 DNA: TGTGCCACAGGGTCTGAAACCGGGGAGCTGTTTTTT; CDR3 protein: CATGSETGELFF
D gene: -; V gene: TRBV15; clone size: -; J gene: TRBJ2-1; CDR3 DNA: TGTGCCACCAGAGGCAGCTCCTACAATGAGCAGTTCTTC; CDR3 protein: CATRGSSYNEQFF
D gene: -; V gene: TRBV7-3; clone size: -; J gene: TRBJ2-1; CDR3 DNA: TGTGCCAGCAGCCCAGGATACAATGAGCAGTTCTTC; CDR3 protein: CASSPGYNEQFF
D gene: TRBD2; V gene: TRBV7-2; clone size: once; J gene: TRBJ2-7; CDR3 DNA: TGTGCCAGCAGTTCCGGGACTAGCGCGTTCTACGAGCAGTACTTC; CDR3 protein: CASSSGTSAFYEQYF
D gene: TRBD1; V gene: TRBV10-3; clone size: -; J gene: TRBJ2-3; CDR3 DNA: TGTGCCATCAGGACTAAGGGGGCATCGAGCACAGATACGCAGTATTTT; CDR3 protein: CAIRTKGASSTDTQYF
D gene: TRBD1; V gene: TRBV20-1; clone size: -; J gene: TRBJ2-7; CDR3 DNA: TGCAGTGCTAGTCACGACAGGGTTCGGAACTTC; CDR3 protein: CSASHDRVRNF
D gene: -; V gene: TRBV28; clone size: -; J gene: TRBJ1-2; CDR3 DNA: TGTGCCAGCAGTTTCCATCCGCCGGGACCTCATAACTATGGCTACACCTTC; CDR3 protein: CASSFHPPGPHNYGYTF
D gene: TRBD1; V gene: TRBV23-1; clone size: -; J gene: TRBJ2-7; CDR3 DNA: TGCGCCAGCAGTCTTCTGGACAGGGGTTTGGGTCTTAGCTCCTACGAGCAGTACTTC; CDR3 protein: CASSLLDRGLGLSSYEQYF
D gene: TRBD1; V gene: TRBV7-3; clone size: -; J gene: TRBJ2-1; CDR3 DNA: TGTGCCAGCAGCTTAACGCCCCCGCCGGGGACAGGGGGGGAGCAGTTCTTC; CDR3 protein: CASSLTPPPGTGGEQFF
D gene: -; V gene: TRBV28; clone size: -; J gene: TRBJ2-7; CDR3 DNA: TGTGCCAGCAGTTCCCGCAGGCAGGATACCTACGAGCAGTACTTC; CDR3 protein: CASSSRRQDTYEQYF
D gene: -; V gene: TRBV28; clone size: -; J gene: TRBJ2-5; CDR3 DNA: -; CDR3 protein: CASSSSGPVYGGEETQYF
D gene: -; V gene: TRBV6-1; clone size: -; J gene: TRBJ2-2; CDR3 DNA: TGTGCCAGCAGTGAAATGGGGGGAGGACTCACCGGGGAGCTGTTTTTT; CDR3 protein: CASSEMGGGLTGELFF